This T cell receptor (beta chain) was retrieved from a study of cytomegalovirus exposure and HLA in healthy donors. Findings and limits, study-wide: Immune exposure was documented only through CMV serostatus. Follow-up analysis later connected one missense variant in DCLRE1C with trimming of TCR beta V- and J-genes. High sensitivity and specificity were reportedly achieved when the classifier diagnosed cytomegalovirus status.

The PCR ran on 60 Vbeta and 13 Jbeta primers. The data were produced by immunoSEQ multiplex PCR, yet TCRdb's version contains in-frame clones alone and is incomplete. The repertoire holds about 150,000 clones, roughly 80% seen once, with less than 2.5% in the top ten. A note on this clone: Its target is not known.

The receptor was isolated from a boy between 2 and 15 years old in good health and CMV-seronegative. The sequencing input was PBMCs.

The chain's CDR3 is CASRTDGEGAGYTF. CDR3 coding DNA: TGCGCCAGCAGAACAGACGGGGAGGGCGCGGGCTACACCTTC. This chain connects TRBV4-3 to TRBJ1-2; D is unresolved. V was shortened by 6 bases and J by 8 bases, with 19 bases between the two germline ends. CDR3 length equals 14 residues. The V gene's germline CDR1 is LGHNA and CDR2 YSLEER.